The rows below give T cell receptor beta chains drawn from one sample of a study of T cells in localized non-small cell lung cancer. Sequencing was performed with immunoSEQ multiplex PCR; in TCRdb, only in-frame clones are kept and a portion is missing. The data show 20,000 to 25,000 clones, with 70% to 90% seen just once and more than 15% held by the top ten. This sample comprised PBMCs, obtained before any cancer treatment. Receptors originate from a woman aged 35 to 69 with stage II squamous cell lung carcinoma. Each CDR3 is given with its conserved first and last residue. A D gene is named only where the DNA matches it firmly. Only part of the rows carry a size: once, few, many, or a class if the clone is expanded.

>TRBV11-2|.|TRBJ1-1|TRBD1
TGTGCCAGCAGCTACGATCGACAGGGAGACACTGAAGCTTTCTTT
CASSYDRQGDTEAFF
>TRBV14|.|TRBJ2-2|.
TGTGCCAGCAACCCGTTGGGGGCGGGTGCCACCGGGGAGCTGTTTTTT
CASNPLGAGATGELFF
>TRBV5-6|.|TRBJ1-1|.
TGTGCCAGCAGCTTTCTCGGCAGGGAGAACACTGAAGCTTTCTTT
CASSFLGRENTEAFF
>TRBV6-4|.|TRBJ2-3|TRBD2
TGTGCCAGCAGTGACTCGTCGGTAGCGGGAGTGATAGATACGCAGTATTTT
CASSDSSVAGVIDTQYF
>TRBV4-2|.|TRBJ2-7|TRBD2
TGTGCCAGCAGCCCCACCGGGCGGGAGGGCCTCTACGAGCAGTACTTC
CASSPTGREGLYEQYF
>TRBV29-1|few|TRBJ1-1|.
TGCAGCGCTGATCCGGGGCGCGCTGAAGCTTTCTTT
CSADPGRAEAFF
>TRBV29-1|.|TRBJ2-7|TRBD1
TGCAGCGTTGGTGAAGAAACAGGGGTAGACGAGCAGTACTTC
CSVGEETGVDEQYF
>TRBV5-5|once|TRBJ2-1|.
TGTGCCAGCAGCTTGGGACAGGGGCTTAGCGGGGAGCAGTTCTTC
CASSLGQGLSGEQFF
>TRBV28|.|TRBJ2-7|.
TGTGCCAGCAGTTTAGAGGGGAGCTCCTACGAGCAGTACTTC
CASSLEGSSYEQYF
>TRBV6-1|.|TRBJ2-3|TRBD2
TGTGCCAGCGGGAGGGGCGATACGCAGTATTTT
CASGRGDTQYF
>TRBV5-8|once|TRBJ1-4|.
TGTGCCAGCAGCGTATCAGAATACAGGGTTGAAAAACTGTTTTTT
CASSVSEYRVEKLFF
>TRBV5-6|.|TRBJ1-1|.
TGTGCCAGCAGCTTGGGGAGGAACACTGAAGCTTTCTTT
CASSLGRNTEAFF
>TRBV19|.|TRBJ2-2|TRBD2
TGTGCCAGTAGAAGACTAGCGGGAGGGCAGGCCGGGGAGCTGTTTTTT
CASRRLAGGQAGELFF
>TRBV6-4|.|TRBJ2-1|TRBD1
TGTGCCAGCAGTGACTCGGGGCAGGGGGCAAGCAATGAGCAGTTCTTC
CASSDSGQGASNEQFF
>TRBV7-2|.|TRBJ2-7|.
TGTGCCAGCAGGGCCTCGGTCGGGAGTCCTGCCTACGAGCAGTACTTC
CASRASVGSPAYEQYF
>TRBV28|few|TRBJ1-5|.
TGTGCCAGCAGTTCACGGGGAGGCAATCAGCCCCAGCATTTT
CASSSRGGNQPQHF
>TRBV19|.|TRBJ1-1|.
TGTGCCAGTCGGAGGGACACTACGAACACTGAAGCTTTCTTT
CASRRDTTNTEAFF
>TRBV5-1|.|TRBJ1-1|.
TGCGCCAGCAGCTTGGCCGGGTCTGAAGCTTTCTTT
CASSLAGSEAFF
>TRBV6-6|once|TRBJ1-6|.
TGTGCCAGCAGTCCCGGGACCGTATCACCCCTCCACTTT
CASSPGTVSPLHF
>TRBV6-6|.|TRBJ2-2|TRBD1
TGTGCCAGCGTGTCGGGACAGGGGATGACCGGGGAGCTGTTTTTT
CASVSGQGMTGELFF
>TRBV27|.|TRBJ2-1|TRBD2
TGTGCCAGCAGTTTATCGGGAGGGCCATACAATGAGCAGTTCTTC
CASSLSGGPYNEQFF
>TRBV10-1|.|TRBJ2-7|.
TGCGCCAGCAGTGATGGCTACGAGCAGTACTTC
CASSDGYEQYF
>TRBV5-4|.|TRBJ2-4|TRBD2
TGTGCCAGCAGCTCCGGGACTAGCGGGAGAAGTAACATTCAGTACTTC
CASSSGTSGRSNIQYF
>TRBV19|.|TRBJ1-4|TRBD1
TGTGCCAGTAGCACAGGGGGCGGCCTTAATGAAAAACTGTTTTTT
CASSTGGGLNEKLFF
>TRBV9|.|TRBJ2-5|TRBD1
TGTGCCAGCAGTGTGACAGGGGTCCAAGAGACCCAGTACTTC
CASSVTGVQETQYF
>TRBV27|.|TRBJ1-5|TRBD1
TGTGCCAGCAGTCCCCAAGGGGGCGATCAGCCCCAGCATTTT
CASSPQGGDQPQHF
>TRBV6-5|.|TRBJ2-1|TRBD2
TGTGCCAGCGGGAGGCGGGAGGGCTACAATGAGCAGTTCTTC
CASGRREGYNEQFF
>TRBV5-4|.|TRBJ2-1|TRBD2
TGTGCCAGCAGCCCGGGAGGGGTAGCGGGATGGGGATACAATGAGCAGTTCTTC
CASSPGGVAGWGYNEQFF
>TRBV2|few|TRBJ1-1|.
TGTGCCAGCAGACTAGAGGGGGGAGCTTTCTTT
CASRLEGGAFF
>TRBV7-6|.|TRBJ2-1|TRBD2
TGTGCCAGCAGCTTAGCGACTAGCGGGAGTAAGAATGAGCAGTTCTTC
CASSLATSGSKNEQFF
>TRBV29-1|.|TRBJ2-5|.
TGCAGCGTGGGAGAGACCCTGGGAGAGACCCAGTACTTC
CSVGETLGETQYF
>TRBV5-1|.|TRBJ1-1|TRBD1
TGCGCCAGCAGCGGGGGCGGACAGGGGAACACTGAAGCTTTCTTT
CASSGGGQGNTEAFF
>TRBV7-2|.|TRBJ2-1|.
TGTGCCAGCAGCGAGATGGGGGAAAGCTCCTACAATGAGCAGTTCTTC
CASSEMGESSYNEQFF
>TRBV27|.|TRBJ2-1|TRBD2
TGTGCCAGCAGTAGAGAGAGACTAGCGGGAGTTAGGGAGCAGTTCTTC
CASSRERLAGVREQFF
>TRBV28|.|TRBJ2-7|TRBD1
TGTGCCAGCAGTTTCCTTTCTGACAGGGGAGGCGAGCAGTACTTC
CASSFLSDRGGEQYF
>TRBV18|.|TRBJ2-1|TRBD1
TGTGCCAGCTCGCACGACAGGGGCGGTGAGCAGTTCTTC
CASSHDRGGEQFF
>TRBV6-6|.|TRBJ2-7|.
TGTGCCAGCAGTTTGACCACAGGGCTCGAGCAGTACTTC
CASSLTTGLEQYF
>TRBV5-1|.|TRBJ2-7|.
TGCGCCAGCAGCTTGGAAGCGACCGTGGGAGGCGAGCAGTACTTC
CASSLEATVGGEQYF
>TRBV19|.|TRBJ2-2|.
TGTGCCAGTAGTATCCCCGGGGAGCTGTTTTTT
CASSIPGELFF
>TRBV11-2|.|TRBJ1-2|.
TGTGCCAGCAGCTTATCCCCCGGGACCCCGGGCGCCTTC
CASSLSPGTPGAF
>TRBV5-1|.|TRBJ2-3|.
TGCGCCAGCAGCTTAGAGCAAGCGGGTAGCACAGATACGCAGTATTTT
CASSLEQAGSTDTQYF
>TRBV19|.|TRBJ1-1|TRBD1
TGTGCCAGTAGTGTGAACAGGGGGGGGAACACTGAAGCTTTCTTT
CASSVNRGGNTEAFF
>TRBV4-3|.|TRBJ2-5|.
TGCGCCAGCAGCCAAGACTACGGCAGCAGCGGTTTAGGGACCCAGTACTTC
CASSQDYGSSGLGTQYF
>TRBV11-2|.|TRBJ2-7|TRBD1
TGTGCCAGCAGCTTAGCTGGACAGGGGAGGTACGAGCAGTACTTC
CASSLAGQGRYEQYF
>TRBV4-1|.|TRBJ1-1|TRBD1
TGCGCCAGCAGGGCGGGACAGATGAACACTGAAGCTTTCTTT
CASRAGQMNTEAFF
>TRBV5-1|.|TRBJ2-5|.
TGCGCCAGCAGCTTGTGGGGGACTCGGTACCAAGAGACCCAGTACTTC
CASSLWGTRYQETQYF
>TRBV6-1|once|TRBJ2-3|TRBD2
TGTGCCAGCAGCCTCGGACTAGAGGGTACGCAGTATTTT
CASSLGLEGTQYF
>TRBV19|.|TRBJ1-2|.
TGTGCCAGTAGTATAGACGGAGGGCGCTTTAACTATGGCTACACCTTC
CASSIDGGRFNYGYTF
>TRBV7-8|.|TRBJ2-7|.
TGTGCCAGCAGCTTGCGAAGTTACGAGCAGTACTTC
CASSLRSYEQYF
>TRBV7-2|.|TRBJ1-4|.
TGTGCCAGCAGCTTAAGCGAAAAACTGTTTTTT
CASSLSEKLFF
>TRBV5-4|.|TRBJ2-2|.
TGTGCCAGCAGCTTACGGAACACCGGGGAGCTGTTTTTT
CASSLRNTGELFF
>TRBV7-2|.|TRBJ1-1|.
TGTGCCAGCAGCTTAGAGGGCAGAAATAGAGCTTTCTTT
CASSLEGRNRAFF
>TRBV9|.|TRBJ2-1|TRBD2
TGTGCCAGCAGCGCCGGGACTAGCAGGAATGAGCAGTTCTTC
CASSAGTSRNEQFF
>TRBV7-2|.|TRBJ1-4|TRBD1
TGTGCCAGCAGCTTATTGGGAGGGGGCGCGTGGAATGAAAAACTGTTTTTT
CASSLLGGGAWNEKLFF